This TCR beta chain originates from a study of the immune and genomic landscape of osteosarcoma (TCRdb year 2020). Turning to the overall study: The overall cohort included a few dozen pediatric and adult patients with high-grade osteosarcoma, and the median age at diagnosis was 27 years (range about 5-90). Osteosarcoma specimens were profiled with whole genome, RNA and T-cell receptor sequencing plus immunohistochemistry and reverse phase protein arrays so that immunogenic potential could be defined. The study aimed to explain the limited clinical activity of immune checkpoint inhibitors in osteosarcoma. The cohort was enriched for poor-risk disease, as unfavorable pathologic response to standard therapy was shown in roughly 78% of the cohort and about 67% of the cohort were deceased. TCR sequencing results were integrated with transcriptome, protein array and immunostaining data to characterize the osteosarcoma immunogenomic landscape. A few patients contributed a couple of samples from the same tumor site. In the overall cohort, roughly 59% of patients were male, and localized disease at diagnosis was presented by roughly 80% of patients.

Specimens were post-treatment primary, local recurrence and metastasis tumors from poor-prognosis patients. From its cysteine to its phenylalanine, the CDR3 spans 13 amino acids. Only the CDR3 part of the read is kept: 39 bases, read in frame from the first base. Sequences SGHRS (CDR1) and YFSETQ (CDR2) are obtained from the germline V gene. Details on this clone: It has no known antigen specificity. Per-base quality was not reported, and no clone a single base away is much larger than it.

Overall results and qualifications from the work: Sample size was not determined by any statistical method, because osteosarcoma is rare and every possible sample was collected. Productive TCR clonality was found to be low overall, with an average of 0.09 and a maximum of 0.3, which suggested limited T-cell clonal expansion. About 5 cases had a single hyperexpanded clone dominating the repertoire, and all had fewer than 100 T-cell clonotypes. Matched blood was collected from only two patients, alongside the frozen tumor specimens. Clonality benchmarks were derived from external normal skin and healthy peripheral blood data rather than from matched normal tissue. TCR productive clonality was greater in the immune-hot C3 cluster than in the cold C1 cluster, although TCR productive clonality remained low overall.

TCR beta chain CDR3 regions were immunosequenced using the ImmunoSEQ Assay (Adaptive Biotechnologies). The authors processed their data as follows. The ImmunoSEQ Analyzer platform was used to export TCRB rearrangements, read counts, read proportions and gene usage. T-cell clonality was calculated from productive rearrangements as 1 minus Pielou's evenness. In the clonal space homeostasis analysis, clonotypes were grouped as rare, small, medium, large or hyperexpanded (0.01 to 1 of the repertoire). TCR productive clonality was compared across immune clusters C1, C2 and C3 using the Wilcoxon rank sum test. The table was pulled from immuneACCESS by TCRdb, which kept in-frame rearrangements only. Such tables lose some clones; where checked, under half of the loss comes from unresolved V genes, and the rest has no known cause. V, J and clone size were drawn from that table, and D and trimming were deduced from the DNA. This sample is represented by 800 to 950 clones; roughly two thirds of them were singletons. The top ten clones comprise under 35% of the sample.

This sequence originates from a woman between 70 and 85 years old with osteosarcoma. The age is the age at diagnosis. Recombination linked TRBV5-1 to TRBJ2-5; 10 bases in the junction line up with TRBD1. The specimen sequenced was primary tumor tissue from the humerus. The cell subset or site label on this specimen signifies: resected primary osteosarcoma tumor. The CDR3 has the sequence CASPGQGWETQYF. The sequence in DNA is TGCGCAAGCCCGGGACAGGGGTGGGAGACCCAGTACTTC.